This T cell receptor (beta chain) was profiled in a study of blood T cell repertoires in COVID-19. As for the study in general: Samples representing acute and convalescent COVID-19 were sourced from the United States, Italy and Spain.

Participants were placed into cohorts based on the clinical history they reported. In the original analysis: Using reference gene primer amplification, nucleated cell counts were estimated. Measured with immunoSEQ multiplex PCR; TCRdb has only the in-frame clones, and not every one. The D gene and trimming were derived from the DNA, and the V and J assignments and clone size from that table. The repertoire holds about 210,000 clones, with 70% to 90% as singletons. Germline lookup yields CDR1 SGHAT and CDR2 FQNNGV. The CDR3 runs to 18 residues. Trimming took 4 bases from V and 5 from J; bases not matched to a gene: 17.

The clonotype comes from a woman in her forties with acute COVID-19. The chain combines TRBV11-2 with TRBJ1-1; 9 positions match TRBD1. The sample was PBMCs or T cells enriched from blood (not recorded which). CDR3 in DNA: TGTGCCAGCAGCTCATCCTGGGGGACAGGGCTCGGACGGACTGAAGCTTTCTTT. The encoded protein is CASSSSWGTGLGRTEAFF.